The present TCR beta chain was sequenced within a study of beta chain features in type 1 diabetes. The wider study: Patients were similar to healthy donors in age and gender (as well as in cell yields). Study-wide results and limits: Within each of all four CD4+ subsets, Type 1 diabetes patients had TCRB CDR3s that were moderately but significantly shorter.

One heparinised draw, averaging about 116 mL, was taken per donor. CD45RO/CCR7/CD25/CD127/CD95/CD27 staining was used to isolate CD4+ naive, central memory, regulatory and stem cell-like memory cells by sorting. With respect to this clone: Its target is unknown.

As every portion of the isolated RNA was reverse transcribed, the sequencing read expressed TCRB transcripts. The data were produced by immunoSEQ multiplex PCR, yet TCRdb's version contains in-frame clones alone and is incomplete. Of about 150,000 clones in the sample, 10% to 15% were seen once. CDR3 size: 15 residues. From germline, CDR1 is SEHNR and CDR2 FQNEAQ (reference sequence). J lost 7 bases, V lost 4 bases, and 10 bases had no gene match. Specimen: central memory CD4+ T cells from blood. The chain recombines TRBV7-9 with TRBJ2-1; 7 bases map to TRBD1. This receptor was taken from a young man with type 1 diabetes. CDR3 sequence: CASSYELGGWNEQFF. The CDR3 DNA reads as TGTGCCAGCAGCTACGAGCTAGGGGGCTGGAATGAGCAGTTCTTC.